This TCR beta chain was retrieved from a study of T-cell memory formation after mild COVID-19. Study-wide results and limits: Clones shrinking from day 15 to 85 showed even CD4/CD8 mixes; later expanders tilted CD4+. CM and EM subsets held most contracting CD4+ clones; EMRA held CD8+ ones. SARS-CoV-2 specificity of second-wave clones peaking day 37 was unconfirmed.

CDR1 and CDR2 from the germline V gene are DFQATT and SNEGSKA (reference sequence). Unmatched junction bases numbered 12, after V lost 5 bases and J lost 9 bases. This CDR3 region has 14 residues. TCR alpha and TCR beta cDNA libraries carrying sample barcodes and UMIs came from 5'RACE with constant-segment primers. TCRdb reanalysed the 5' RACE reads using MiXCR and keeps one entry per CDR3 protein. The repertoire holds fewer than 200,000 distinct CDR3 sequences, with roughly 20% as singletons. In this sample, this clonotype turned up a few times. The antigen is not known. The sample consisted of PBMCs or a T cell subset sorted from them (not recorded which). The clonotype comes from a man between 18 and 29 years old who had mild COVID-19 (a few samples of this study predate the infection). Cell type and time point are not known. The genes are TRBV20-1 and TRBJ2-1; 8 bases match TRBD2. CDR3 DNA: TGCAGTGCTTTCTTCGGGGGGGAGACTCTTGAGCAGTTCTTC. Protein sequence: CSAFFGGETLEQFF.